This T cell receptor (beta chain) came from a study of Tregs in tolerant kidney transplant recipients. Some clones are missing from TCRdb's copy, which holds only in-frame ones; the method was immunoSEQ multiplex PCR. The sample yields approximately 66,000 clones, 80% to 90% seen once. V was clipped by 0 bases and J by 0 bases, with 9 bases between them. Germline V gene sequence: CDR1 MGHRA, CDR2 YSYEKL. The CDR3 contains 16 residues. The clonotype originates from a human donor who received a combined kidney and bone marrow transplant. The chain carries TRBV4-1 and TRBJ2-1; the D is unclear. Sequencing was performed on Tregs from blood, taken before the transplant. The CDR3 coding sequence is TGCGCCAGCAGCCAAGATCAGTGGAGCTCCTACAATGAGCAGTTCTTC. This sequence encodes CASSQDQWSSYNEQFF.